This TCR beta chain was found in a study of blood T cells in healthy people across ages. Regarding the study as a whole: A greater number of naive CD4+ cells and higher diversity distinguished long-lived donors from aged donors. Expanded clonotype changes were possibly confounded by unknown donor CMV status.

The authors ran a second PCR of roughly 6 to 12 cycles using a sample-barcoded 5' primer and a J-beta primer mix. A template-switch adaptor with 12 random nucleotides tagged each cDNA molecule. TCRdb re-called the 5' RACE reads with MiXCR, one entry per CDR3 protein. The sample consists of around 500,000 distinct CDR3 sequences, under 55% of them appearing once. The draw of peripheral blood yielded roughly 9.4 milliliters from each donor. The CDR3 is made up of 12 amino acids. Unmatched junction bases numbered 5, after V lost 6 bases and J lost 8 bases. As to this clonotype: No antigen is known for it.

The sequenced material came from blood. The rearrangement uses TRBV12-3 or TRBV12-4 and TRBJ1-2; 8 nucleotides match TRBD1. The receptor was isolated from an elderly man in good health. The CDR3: CASRLQGEGYTF. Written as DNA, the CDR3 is TGTGCCAGCAGGCTACAGGGGGAGGGCTACACCTTC.